This T cell receptor (beta chain) was recorded in a study of Tregs in tolerant kidney transplant recipients. Libraries were prepared by immunoSEQ multiplex PCR; TCRdb keeps only in-frame clonotypes and omits some of them. This sample has approximately 41,000 clones, with less than 97% found just once. Concerning this clone: The antigen is not known.

Study findings and constraints: Tregs expanded with activated donor B cells seemed most donor-specific. Biological reproducibility was not directly addressed, but technical replication error appeared minimal.

Sequenced: Tregs from blood cultured with allogeneic cells. This TCR came from a human donor in good health.

CDR3 in amino acids: CASSVGRGPNSYGYTF. The CDR3 nucleotides are TGTGCCAGCAGCGTGGGCAGGGGACCCAACTCCTATGGCTACACCTTC. The chain has TRBV9 and TRBJ1-2; D perhaps matches TRBD1 (6 bases). The CDR3 contains 16 residues. The ends were cut back, 2 bases at V and 4 bases at J, with 18 bases in the middle. From germline, CDR1 is SGDLS and CDR2 YYNGEE.